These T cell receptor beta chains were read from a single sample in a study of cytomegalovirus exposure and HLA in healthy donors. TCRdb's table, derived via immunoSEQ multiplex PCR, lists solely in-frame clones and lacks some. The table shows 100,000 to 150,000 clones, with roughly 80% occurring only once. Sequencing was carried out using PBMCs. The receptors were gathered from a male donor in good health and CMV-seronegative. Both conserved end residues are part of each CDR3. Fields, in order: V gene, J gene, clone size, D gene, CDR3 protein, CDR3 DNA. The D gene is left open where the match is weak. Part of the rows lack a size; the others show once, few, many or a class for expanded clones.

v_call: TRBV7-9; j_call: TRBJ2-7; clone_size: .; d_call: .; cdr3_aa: CASSSPTAYEQYF; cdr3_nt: TGTGCCAGCAGCTCTCCCACAGCCTACGAGCAGTACTTC
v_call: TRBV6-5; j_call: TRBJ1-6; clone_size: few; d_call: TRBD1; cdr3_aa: CASTRGTAYNSPLHF; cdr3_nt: TGTGCCAGCACCAGAGGGACAGCTTATAATTCACCCCTCCACTTT
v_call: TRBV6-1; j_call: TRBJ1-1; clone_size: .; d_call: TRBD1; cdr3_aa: CASRETGFYGEAFF; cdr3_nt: TGTGCCAGCAGGGAGACAGGGTTTTACGGTGAAGCTTTCTTT
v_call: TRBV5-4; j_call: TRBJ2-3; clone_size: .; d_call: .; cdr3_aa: CASSLEGRAAADTQYF; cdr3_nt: TGTGCCAGCAGCTTGGAGGGCAGGGCCGCGGCAGATACGCAGTATTTT
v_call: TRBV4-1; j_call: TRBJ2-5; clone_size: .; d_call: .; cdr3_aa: CASSQTQHQETQYF; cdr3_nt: TGCGCCAGCAGCCAAACTCAACACCAAGAGACCCAGTACTTC
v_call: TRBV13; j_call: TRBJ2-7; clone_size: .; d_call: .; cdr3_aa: CASSLQPGSRRVEQYF; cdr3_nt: TGTGCCAGCAGCCTCCAACCCGGGTCTCGGCGGGTGGAGCAGTACTTC
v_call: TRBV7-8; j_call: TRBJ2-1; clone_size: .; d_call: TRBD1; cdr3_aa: CASGQTGHSNEQFF; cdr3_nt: TGTGCCAGTGGGCAGACAGGGCACAGCAATGAGCAGTTCTTC
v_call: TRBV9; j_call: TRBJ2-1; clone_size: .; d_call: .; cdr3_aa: CASSVAGAVQFF; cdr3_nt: TGTGCCAGCAGCGTAGCTGGAGCTGTGCAGTTCTTC
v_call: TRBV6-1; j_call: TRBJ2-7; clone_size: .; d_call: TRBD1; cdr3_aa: CASSPGTGLYEQYF; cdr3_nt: TGTGCCAGCAGCCCCGGGACAGGGCTCTACGAGCAGTACTTC
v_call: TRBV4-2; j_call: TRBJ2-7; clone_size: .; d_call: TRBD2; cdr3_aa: CASSLSGGYEQYF; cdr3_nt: TGTGCCAGCAGCCTCTCGGGGGGGTACGAGCAGTACTTC
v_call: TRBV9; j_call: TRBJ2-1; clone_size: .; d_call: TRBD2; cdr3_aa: CASSLGTSGRNEQFF; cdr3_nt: TGTGCCAGCAGCTTGGGGACTAGCGGGAGGAATGAGCAGTTCTTC
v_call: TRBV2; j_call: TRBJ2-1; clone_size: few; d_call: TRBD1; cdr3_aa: CASRQGVADEQFF; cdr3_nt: TGTGCCAGCAGACAGGGGGTAGCGGATGAGCAGTTCTTC
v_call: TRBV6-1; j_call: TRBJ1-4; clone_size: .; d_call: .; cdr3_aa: CASSPQGRDEKLFF; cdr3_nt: TGTGCCAGCAGTCCCCAGGGTCGGGATGAAAAACTGTTTTTT
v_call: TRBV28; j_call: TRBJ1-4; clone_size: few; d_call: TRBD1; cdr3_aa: CASRYRGRATNEKLFF; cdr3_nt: TGTGCCAGCAGATACAGGGGCAGGGCAACTAATGAAAAACTGTTTTTT
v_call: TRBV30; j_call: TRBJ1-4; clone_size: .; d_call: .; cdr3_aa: CAWSLTGTGKLFF; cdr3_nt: TGTGCCTGGAGTCTCACAGGGACGGGAAAACTGTTTTTT
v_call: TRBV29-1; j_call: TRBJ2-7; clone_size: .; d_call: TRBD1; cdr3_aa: CSVEDGTGAHEQYF; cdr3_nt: TGCAGCGTTGAAGACGGGACAGGGGCCCACGAGCAGTACTTC
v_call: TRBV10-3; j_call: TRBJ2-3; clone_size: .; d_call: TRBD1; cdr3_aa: CTISGTGDSTDTQYF; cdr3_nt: TGTACCATCAGTGGGACAGGAGATAGCACAGATACGCAGTATTTT
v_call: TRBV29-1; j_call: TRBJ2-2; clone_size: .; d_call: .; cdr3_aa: CSVDLGHTGELFF; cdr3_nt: TGCAGCGTTGATCTGGGGCACACCGGGGAGCTGTTTTTT
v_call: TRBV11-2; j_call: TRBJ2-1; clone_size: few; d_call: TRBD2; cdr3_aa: CASSDRTSDRYNEQFF; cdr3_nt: TGTGCCAGCAGCGACCGGACTAGCGATCGCTACAATGAGCAGTTCTTC
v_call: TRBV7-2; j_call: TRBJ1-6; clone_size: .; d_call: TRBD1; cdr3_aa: CASSQSSGTGRPPLHF; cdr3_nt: TGTGCCAGCAGCCAAAGTTCCGGGACAGGACGGCCACCCCTCCACTTT
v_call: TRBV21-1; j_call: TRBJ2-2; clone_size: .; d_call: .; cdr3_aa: CASKDRTSGRALRTGELFF; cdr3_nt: TGTGCCAGCAAGGATCGGACTAGCGGGAGGGCGCTTCGAACCGGGGAGCTGTTTTTT
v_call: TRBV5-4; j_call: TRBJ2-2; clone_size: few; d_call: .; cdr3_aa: CASSLAFRAGELFF; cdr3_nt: TGTGCCAGCAGCTTGGCCTTTAGAGCCGGGGAGCTGTTTTTT
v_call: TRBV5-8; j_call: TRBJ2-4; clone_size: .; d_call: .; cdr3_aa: CASSLGSPAKNIQYF; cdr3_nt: TGTGCCAGCAGCTTGGGCAGTCCAGCCAAAAACATTCAGTACTTC
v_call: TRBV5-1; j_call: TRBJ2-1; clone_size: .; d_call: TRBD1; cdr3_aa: CASSTRGQGSSYNEQFF; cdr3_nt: TGCGCCAGCAGCACGCGGGGACAGGGGTCCTCATACAATGAGCAGTTCTTC
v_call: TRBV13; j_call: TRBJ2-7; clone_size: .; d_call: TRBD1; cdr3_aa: CASQGQGYEQYF; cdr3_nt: TGTGCCAGCCAGGGACAGGGATACGAGCAGTACTTC
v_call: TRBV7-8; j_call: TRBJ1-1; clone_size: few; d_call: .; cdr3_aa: CASSLRARGTEAFF; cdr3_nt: TGTGCCAGCAGCTTAAGGGCCCGAGGGACTGAAGCTTTCTTT
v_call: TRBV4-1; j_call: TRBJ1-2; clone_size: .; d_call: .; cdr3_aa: CASSQDGVLYGYTF; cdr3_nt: TGCGCCAGCAGCCAAGACGGTGTGCTCTATGGCTACACCTTC
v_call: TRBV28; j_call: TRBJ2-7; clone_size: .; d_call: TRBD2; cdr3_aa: CASSYVLAGGLSSYEQYF; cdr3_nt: TGTGCCAGCAGTTATGTCCTAGCGGGAGGGCTGAGCTCCTACGAGCAGTACTTC
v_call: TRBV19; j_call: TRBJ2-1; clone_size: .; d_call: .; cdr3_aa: CASSIPLGSHNEQFF; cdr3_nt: TGTGCCAGTAGTATCCCCCTAGGGAGCCACAATGAGCAGTTCTTC
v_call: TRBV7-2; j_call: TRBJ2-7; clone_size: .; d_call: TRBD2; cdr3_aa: CASSPNLAGVYEQYF; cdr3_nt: TGTGCCAGCAGCCCGAACCTAGCGGGGGTATACGAGCAGTACTTC
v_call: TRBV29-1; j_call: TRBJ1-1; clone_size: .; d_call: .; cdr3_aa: CSVRQRLNTEAFF; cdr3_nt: TGCAGCGTAAGACAGCGATTGAACACTGAAGCTTTCTTT
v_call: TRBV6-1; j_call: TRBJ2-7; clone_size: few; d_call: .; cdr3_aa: CASTPGRGFYEQYF; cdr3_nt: TGTGCCAGCACCCCCGGCAGGGGTTTCTACGAGCAGTACTTC
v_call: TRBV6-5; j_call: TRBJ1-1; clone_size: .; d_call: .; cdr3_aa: CASTALPTGNTEAFF; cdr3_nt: TGTGCCAGCACCGCGCTCCCTACAGGGAACACTGAAGCTTTCTTT
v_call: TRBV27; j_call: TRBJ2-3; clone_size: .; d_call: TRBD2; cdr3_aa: CASSFNGGITDTQYF; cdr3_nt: TGTGCCAGCAGTTTTAACGGGGGGATCACAGATACGCAGTATTTT
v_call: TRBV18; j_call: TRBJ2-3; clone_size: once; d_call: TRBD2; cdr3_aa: CASSPPGIAGSTDTQYF; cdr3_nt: TGTGCCAGCTCACCACCGGGGATAGCGGGGTCCACAGATACGCAGTATTTT
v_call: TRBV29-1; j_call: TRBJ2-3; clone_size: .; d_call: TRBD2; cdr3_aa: CSGRLAGETIAQYF; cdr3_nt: TGCAGCGGCCGACTAGCGGGGGAGACGATAGCGCAGTATTTT
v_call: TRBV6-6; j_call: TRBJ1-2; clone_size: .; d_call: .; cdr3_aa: CASSYSSDGYTF; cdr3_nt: TGTGCCAGCAGTTACTCAAGCGATGGCTACACCTTC
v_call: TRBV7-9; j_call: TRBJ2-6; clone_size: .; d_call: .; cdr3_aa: CSSSPRVGAGANVLTF; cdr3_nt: TGTTCCAGCAGCCCTCGGGTAGGGGCTGGGGCCAACGTCCTGACTTTC
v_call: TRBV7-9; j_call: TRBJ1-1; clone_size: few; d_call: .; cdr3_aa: CASSPGLMNTEAFF; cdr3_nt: TGTGCCAGCAGCCCGGGACTTATGAACACTGAAGCTTTCTTT
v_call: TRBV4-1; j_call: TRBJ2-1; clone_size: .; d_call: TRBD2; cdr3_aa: CASSRGLAGYNEQFF; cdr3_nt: TGCGCCAGCAGCCGGGGACTAGCGGGGTACAATGAGCAGTTCTTC
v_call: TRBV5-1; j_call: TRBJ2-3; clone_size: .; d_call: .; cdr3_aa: CASSLPGTDTQYF; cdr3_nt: TGCGCCAGCAGCTTGCCAGGCACAGATACGCAGTATTTT
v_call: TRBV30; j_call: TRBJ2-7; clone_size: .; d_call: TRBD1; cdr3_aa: CAWSRRVGTGSHEQYF; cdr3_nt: TGTGCCTGGAGTAGGAGGGTTGGGACAGGGTCACACGAGCAGTACTTC
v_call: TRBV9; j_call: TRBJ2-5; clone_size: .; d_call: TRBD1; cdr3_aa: CASTAGRGHETQYF; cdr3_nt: TGTGCCAGCACTGCGGGCAGGGGGCACGAGACCCAGTACTTC
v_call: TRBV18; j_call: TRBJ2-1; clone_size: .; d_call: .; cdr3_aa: CASSPPGGPYNEQFF; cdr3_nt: TGTGCCAGCTCACCACCGGGGGGGCCCTACAATGAGCAGTTCTTC
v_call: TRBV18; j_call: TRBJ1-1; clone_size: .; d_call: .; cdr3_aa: CASSVSRSPKNTEAFF; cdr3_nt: TGTGCCAGCTCAGTCTCGCGTAGTCCAAAGAACACTGAAGCTTTCTTT
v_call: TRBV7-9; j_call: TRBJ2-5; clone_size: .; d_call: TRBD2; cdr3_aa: CASSPGTSGRETQYF; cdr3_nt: TGTGCCAGCAGCCCCGGGACTAGCGGGAGGGAGACCCAGTACTTC
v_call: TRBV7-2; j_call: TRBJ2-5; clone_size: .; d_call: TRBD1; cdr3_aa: CASSVRTGGAVETQYF; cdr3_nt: TGTGCCAGCAGCGTCAGGACAGGGGGCGCGGTAGAGACCCAGTACTTC
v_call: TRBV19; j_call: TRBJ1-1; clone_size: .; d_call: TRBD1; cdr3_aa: CASRTTRGRVDTEAFF; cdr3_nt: TGTGCCAGTAGGACCACCAGGGGGCGCGTCGACACTGAAGCTTTCTTT
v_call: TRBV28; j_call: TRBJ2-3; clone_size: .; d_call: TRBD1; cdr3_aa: CASSATGGWTDTQYF; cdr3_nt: TGTGCCAGCAGTGCCACAGGGGGCTGGACAGATACGCAGTATTTT
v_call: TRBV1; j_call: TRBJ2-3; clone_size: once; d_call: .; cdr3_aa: CTSSQEAGGLPGTDTQYF; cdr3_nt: TGCACCAGCAGCCAAGAGGCGGGAGGGCTCCCTGGCACAGATACGCAGTATTTT
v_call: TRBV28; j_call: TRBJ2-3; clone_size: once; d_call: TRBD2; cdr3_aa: CASTFLAGSGSGLRGTDTQYF; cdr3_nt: TGTGCCAGCACCTTTCTCGCTGGTAGCGGGAGCGGTCTGAGGGGCACAGATACGCAGTATTTT
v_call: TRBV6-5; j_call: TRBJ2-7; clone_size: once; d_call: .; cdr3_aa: CASTRGGGKALEQYF; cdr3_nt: TGTGCCAGCACTAGAGGGGGCGGGAAGGCTCTCGAGCAGTACTTC
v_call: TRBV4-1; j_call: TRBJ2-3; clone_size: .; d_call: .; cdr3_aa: CASSQEEGGPTDTQYF; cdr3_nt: TGCGCCAGCAGCCAAGAGGAGGGGGGGCCGACAGATACGCAGTATTTT
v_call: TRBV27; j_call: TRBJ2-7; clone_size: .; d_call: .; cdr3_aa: CASRMGGAGSYEQYF; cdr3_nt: TGTGCCAGCCGCATGGGGGGGGCGGGATCCTACGAGCAGTACTTC
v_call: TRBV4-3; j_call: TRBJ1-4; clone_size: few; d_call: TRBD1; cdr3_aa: CASSQATGGGFGYEKLFF; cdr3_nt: TGCGCCAGCAGCCAAGCTACAGGGGGAGGTTTTGGATATGAAAAACTGTTTTTT
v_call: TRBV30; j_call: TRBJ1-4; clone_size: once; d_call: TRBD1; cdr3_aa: CAWTGQGRNEKLFF; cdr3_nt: TGTGCCTGGACCGGACAGGGGAGGAATGAAAAACTGTTTTTT
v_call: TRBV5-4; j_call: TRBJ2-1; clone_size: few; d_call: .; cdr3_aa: CASSRDSSEQFF; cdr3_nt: TGTGCCAGCAGTCGGGACTCGAGTGAGCAGTTCTTC